One sample yielded the 13 T cell receptor beta chains listed below, sequenced in a study of blood T cell repertoires in COVID-19. The protocol was immunoSEQ multiplex PCR, while the TCRdb copy is restricted to in-frame clones and leaves out a portion. The sample comprises about 410,000 clones, less than 95% of which are singletons, and about 0.6% rests with the top ten. The sample was PBMCs or T cells enriched from blood (not recorded which). The receptors were gathered from a man aged 18 to 30 who had recovered from COVID-19.

The chain links TRBV6-5 to TRBJ1-3; weak D call: TRBD1 (5 bases). The CDR3 is made up of 15 amino acids. Trimming left V 6 bases short and J 0 bases short, with 12 bases between. The germline V gene has CDR1 MNHEY and CDR2 SVGAGI. Here the CDR3 reads CASRRQHTSGNTIYF. The CDR3, as DNA: TGTGCCAGCAGGAGACAGCACACCTCTGGAAACACCATATATTTT.

This chain connects TRBV28 to TRBJ1-2; D not certain. The V gene's germline CDR1 is MDHEN and CDR2 SYDVKM. The CDR3 extends over 14 amino acids. The V end was cut by 5 bases, the J end by 8 bases, with 18 bases between. The DNA of the CDR3 is TGTGCCAGCAGTCCACCGGAAACCTGGAGAGGCTACACCTTC. Encoded protein: CASSPPETWRGYTF.

The V gene is TRBV7-9, the J gene TRBJ2-7, with TRBD1 as a possible D gene (6 bases). The V and J ends lost 1 base and 2 bases respectively, with 12 bases between them. The CDR3 contains 15 residues. Germline V CDR1 and CDR2: SEHNR, FQNEAQ (reference sequence). CDR3 sequence: CASSLGWDKTYEQYF. CDR3 in DNA: TGTGCCAGCAGCTTAGGGTGGGACAAAACCTACGAGCAGTACTTC.

The chain uses TRBV20-1 and TRBJ1-1, with D perhaps matching TRBD1 (6 bases). The CDR3 covers 11 residues. The V end lost 7 bases, the J end lost 11 bases, and 17 bases lay between the germline ends. Germline loops: CDR1 DFQATT, CDR2 SNEGSKA (reference sequence). CDR3 sequence: CSVEGTPGAFF. The CDR3 DNA reads as TGCAGTGTCGAGGGGACACCGGGTGCTTTCTTT.

The rearrangement links TRBV2 to TRBJ1-1; 8 bases align to TRBD1. CDR1 SNHLY and CDR2 FYNNEI come from the germline V gene. CDR3 length: 13 residues. V lost 6 bases, J lost 6 bases, and 6 bases stayed unmatched. This CDR3 reads CASSGQGFAEAFF. The CDR3, as DNA: TGTGCCAGCAGCGGACAGGGATTCGCTGAAGCTTTCTTT.

The V gene is TRBV5-1, the J gene TRBJ2-3; D unresolved. Germline V gives CDR1 SGHRS, CDR2 YFSETQ. V lost 3 bases and J lost 2, with 13 bases in between. The CDR3 sequence is 15 residues long. The CDR3 loop is CASSSILNSTDTQYF. In DNA form, the CDR3 reads TGCGCCAGCAGCTCGATCCTAAACTCCACAGATACGCAGTATTTT.

This chain joins TRBV12-3 or TRBV12-4 and TRBJ1-2, with 8 nucleotides matching TRBD1. This CDR3 spans 13 amino acids. V gave up 4 bases and J gave up 4 bases; unmatched junction bases: 2. The CDR3 sequence is CASSWDRRYGYTF. The DNA of the CDR3 is TGTGCCAGCAGTTGGGACAGGCGCTATGGCTACACCTTC.

The V and J genes are TRBV7-6 and TRBJ1-6; 9 bases align to TRBD1. Germline-derived CDR1 and CDR2 are SGHVS and FNYEAQ. The CDR3 sequence is 14 residues long. The ends lost 4 bases at V and 6 bases at J; junction bases unmatched: 1. The CDR3 loop is CASSWDRVNSPLHF. The CDR3 region has the DNA TGTGCCAGCAGCTGGGACAGGGTTAATTCACCCCTCCACTTT.

The chain has TRBV7-9 and TRBJ2-3, with D maybe TRBD2 (6 bases). Trimming cost V 1 base and J 5 bases, with 13 bases left between them. The CDR3 is 15 amino acids. Germline assignment: CDR1 SEHNR and CDR2 FQNEAQ (reference sequence). CDR3 in amino acids: CASSLDGGALDTQYF. In nucleotides, the CDR3 is TGTGCCAGCAGCTTAGATGGCGGGGCCCTAGATACGCAGTATTTT.

J is TRBJ2-3 and V is TRBV28; the match to TRBD2 covers 8 bases. In germline, CDR1 is MDHEN, CDR2 SYDVKM. The trim removed 6 bases at V and 1 base at J, leaving 12 bases unmatched. The CDR3 length is 17 residues. The CDR3 protein is CASSFLSWREGTDTQYF. In DNA form, the CDR3 reads TGTGCCAGCAGCTTTCTCAGTTGGCGGGAGGGCACAGATACGCAGTATTTT.

The CDR3 region is CASSLGDRGRGTEAFF. CDR3 nucleotide sequence: TGCGCCAGCAGCTTGGGGGACAGGGGGCGCGGCACTGAAGCTTTCTTT. The rearrangement uses TRBV5-1 and TRBJ1-1, with TRBD1 matching 12 bases. CDR1 is SGHRS, CDR2 YFSETQ, per germline. V was pared by 0 bases and J by 4 bases, with 4 bases of the junction left unmatched. The CDR3 is 16 amino acids.

The rearrangement uses TRBV19 and TRBJ2-7, with 10 bases identical to TRBD1. CDR3 length: 14 residues. The germline CDR1 and CDR2 sequences are LNHDA and SQIVND (reference sequence). V shed 5 bases, J shed 3 bases, and the junction held 4 bases outside the gene matches. CDR3 nucleotides: TGTGCCAGTAGTGCCGGGACAGGGGACTACGAGCAGTACTTC. The encoded protein is CASSAGTGDYEQYF.

This chain connects TRBV19 to TRBJ1-5; 8 bases fit TRBD1. CDR1 is LNHDA, CDR2 SQIVND, per germline (reference sequence). The V gene end was trimmed by 6 bases and the J gene end by 6 bases; junction bases not matched to a gene: 13. There are 16 residues in the CDR3. CDR3 bases: TGTGCCAGTAGCGCCCGGACAGGGAAGGTGAGTCAGCCCCAGCATTTT. This gives the protein CASSARTGKVSQPQHF.